This is a list of T cell receptor beta chains from one sample in a study of blood T cell repertoires in COVID-19. Sequencing was performed with immunoSEQ multiplex PCR; in TCRdb, only in-frame clones are kept and a portion is missing. The sample yields some 300,000 clones, 88% seen once. The source material was peripheral blood. These TCRs come from a woman aged 25-40 years who had recovered from COVID-19. CDR3s include the opening cysteine and the closing phenylalanine or tryptophan. D genes are given only for firm matches. Only some rows state a clone size, as once, few, many or a class for expanded clones.

>few|TRBD1|TRBJ1-4|TRBV18
CASSPGDRHEKLFF
TGTGCCAGCTCACCCGGGGACAGGCATGAAAAACTGTTTTTT
>NA|NA|TRBJ2-7|TRBV28
CASSRRDIHEQYF
TGTGCCAGCAGTCGCCGGGACATTCACGAGCAGTACTTC
>NA|TRBD2|TRBJ2-7|TRBV9
CASSTSGGSSYEQYF
TGTGCCAGCAGCACCAGCGGGGGGTCCTCCTACGAGCAGTACTTC
>NA|TRBD1|TRBJ2-7|TRBV5-4
CASSTQGTGGGYEQYF
TGTGCCAGCAGCACCCAGGGGACAGGGGGGGGCTACGAGCAGTACTTC
>once|NA|TRBJ2-7|TRBV2
CASSVGVQFYEQYF
TGTGCCAGCAGTGTAGGGGTCCAGTTCTACGAGCAGTACTTC
>NA|TRBD1|TRBJ1-1|TRBV30
CAWSKQGGTEAFF
TGTGCCTGGTCCAAACAGGGGGGCACTGAAGCTTTCTTT
>NA|TRBD1|TRBJ1-1|TRBV28
CASSPNRGGGEAFF
TGTGCCAGCAGTCCGAACAGGGGAGGAGGTGAAGCTTTCTTT
>once|NA|TRBJ2-7|TRBV9
CASSVDWRGSYEQYF
TGTGCCAGCAGCGTAGACTGGCGCGGCTCCTACGAGCAGTACTTC
>NA|TRBD1|TRBJ1-2|TRBV4-2
CASSGDRTYGYTF
TGTGCCAGCAGCGGGGACAGAACCTATGGCTACACCTTC
>NA|NA|TRBJ1-4|TRBV5-8
CASSFPRDEKLFF
TGTGCCAGCAGCTTTCCCCGAGATGAAAAACTGTTTTTT
>NA|NA|TRBJ2-7|TRBV4-1
CASSQEKSGFHEQYF
TGCGCCAGCAGCCAAGAGAAGTCGGGGTTCCACGAGCAGTACTTC
>NA|NA|TRBJ1-4|TRBV6-1
CASSELGTQKLFF
TGTGCCAGCAGTGAATTAGGGACTCAAAAACTGTTTTTT
>NA|NA|TRBJ1-5|TRBV12-2
CASRLPGYSNQPQHF
TGTGCAAGTCGCCTCCCAGGGTATAGCAATCAGCCCCAGCATTTT
>NA|NA|TRBJ2-5|TRBV5-1
CASSLTGPQETQYF
TGCGCCAGCAGCTTAACAGGGCCACAAGAGACCCAGTACTTC
>NA|NA|TRBJ1-4|TRBV30
CAWRDRINEKLFF
TGTGCCTGGAGAGACAGAATTAATGAAAAACTGTTTTTT
>NA|NA|TRBJ2-7|TRBV14
CASSQVYPSYEQYF
TGTGCCAGCAGCCAAGTCTACCCTTCCTACGAGCAGTACTTC
>NA|TRBD2|TRBJ2-3|TRBV29-1
CSVEEDSSGGAADTQYF
TGCAGCGTTGAGGAGGACTCTAGCGGGGGAGCGGCAGATACGCAGTATTTT
>NA|NA|TRBJ2-7|TRBV28
CASSSNPYEQYF
TGTGCCAGCAGTTCTAATCCCTACGAGCAGTACTTC
>NA|NA|TRBJ2-3|TRBV7-9
CASSFGGGTDTQYF
TGTGCCAGCAGCTTTGGAGGCGGAACAGATACGCAGTATTTT
>NA|NA|TRBJ1-2|TRBV19
CASSIEGGGGYTF
TGTGCCAGTAGTATCGAAGGTGGCGGCGGCTACACCTTC
>NA|TRBD1|TRBJ1-5|TRBV28
CASRDRGRLMGNQPQHF
TGTGCCAGCAGGGACAGGGGGCGGCTTATGGGCAATCAGCCCCAGCATTTT
>NA|NA|TRBJ1-1|TRBV11-2
CASSLVQINTEAFF
TGTGCCAGCAGCTTAGTACAGATTAACACTGAAGCTTTCTTT
>NA|TRBD2|TRBJ2-5|TRBV6-2/TRBV6-3
CASNPRGGQETQYF
TGTGCCAGCAACCCACGGGGGGGCCAAGAGACCCAGTACTTC
>NA|NA|TRBJ2-1|TRBV7-2
CASSPYGGNEQFF
TGTGCCAGCAGCCCCTATGGCGGCAATGAGCAGTTCTTC
>NA|NA|TRBJ1-1|TRBV7-9
CASSLGMREAFF
TGTGCCAGCAGCTTAGGGATGAGGGAAGCTTTCTTT
>NA|TRBD1|TRBJ2-2|TRBV27
CASSLTGGHTGELFF
TGTGCCAGCAGTCTCACAGGGGGCCACACCGGGGAGCTGTTTTTT
>NA|TRBD2|TRBJ2-5|TRBV3-1/TRBV3-2
CASSPLDLLAGGHQETQYF
TGTGCCAGCAGCCCCCTGGATCTACTAGCGGGGGGGCACCAAGAGACCCAGTACTTC